The rows below give T cell receptor beta chains drawn from one sample of a study of blood T cells in healthy people across ages. Via MiXCR, TCRdb re-called the 5' RACE reads, giving one row per CDR3 protein. The sample consists of 1.8 million or so distinct CDR3 sequences, about two fifths of them appearing once. The sequenced sample was blood. The origin of the receptors is a human donor in good health. Both conserved end residues are part of each CDR3. D genes are given only for firm matches. The size field is filled for only some rows; it gives once, few, many or a size class.

v_call: TRBV14
j_call: TRBJ2-7
clone_size: NA
d_call: NA
cdr3_aa: CASSQDWNEQYF
cdr3_nt: TGTGCCAGCAGCCAAGATTGGAACGAGCAGTACTTC

v_call: TRBV12-3/TRBV12-4
j_call: TRBJ1-2
clone_size: NA
d_call: NA
cdr3_aa: CASSFQTNYGYTF
cdr3_nt: TGTGCCAGCAGTTTTCAGACAAACTATGGCTACACCTTC

v_call: TRBV9
j_call: TRBJ2-3
clone_size: NA
d_call: NA
cdr3_aa: CASGPGHHTDTQYF
cdr3_nt: TGTGCCAGCGGACCGGGACATCACACAGATACGCAGTATTTT

v_call: TRBV9
j_call: TRBJ2-1
clone_size: NA
d_call: NA
cdr3_aa: CASSVSPGYEQFF
cdr3_nt: TGTGCCAGCAGCGTATCCCCCGGGTATGAGCAGTTCTTC

v_call: TRBV7-2
j_call: TRBJ1-2
clone_size: once
d_call: NA
cdr3_aa: CASSYIWAGAGYTF
cdr3_nt: TGTGCCAGCAGCTATATATGGGCGGGGGCTGGCTACACCTTC

v_call: TRBV11-2
j_call: TRBJ2-1
clone_size: NA
d_call: TRBD2
cdr3_aa: CASSTIAGSSYNEQFF
cdr3_nt: TGTGCCAGCAGTACAATAGCGGGCAGCTCCTACAATGAGCAGTTCTTC

v_call: TRBV5-1
j_call: TRBJ2-1
clone_size: NA
d_call: TRBD1
cdr3_aa: CASSFPPGQGFDEQFF
cdr3_nt: TGCGCCAGCAGCTTCCCACCGGGACAGGGATTTGATGAGCAGTTCTTC

v_call: TRBV29-1
j_call: TRBJ1-2
clone_size: few
d_call: NA
cdr3_aa: CSVERAYYGYTF
cdr3_nt: TGCAGCGTTGAAAGGGCTTACTATGGCTACACCTTC

v_call: TRBV3-1
j_call: TRBJ2-7
clone_size: NA
d_call: NA
cdr3_aa: CASSPRSKTYEQYF
cdr3_nt: TGTGCCAGCAGCCCTAGGTCGAAGACCTACGAGCAGTACTTC

v_call: TRBV6-5
j_call: TRBJ1-1
clone_size: NA
d_call: NA
cdr3_aa: CASFIEGGLRRAFF
cdr3_nt: TGTGCCAGTTTCATAGAGGGCGGGCTCCGAAGAGCTTTCTTT

v_call: TRBV10-3
j_call: TRBJ1-1
clone_size: once
d_call: NA
cdr3_aa: CAISELGAGEAFF
cdr3_nt: TGTGCCATCAGTGAGTTAGGGGCGGGTGAAGCTTTCTTT

v_call: TRBV15
j_call: TRBJ2-3
clone_size: NA
d_call: TRBD2
cdr3_aa: CATSISGTITDTQYF
cdr3_nt: TGTGCCACCAGCATTTCCGGGACTATCACAGATACGCAGTATTTT

v_call: TRBV10-3
j_call: TRBJ2-5
clone_size: NA
d_call: TRBD2
cdr3_aa: CAISDKRGVETQYF
cdr3_nt: TGTGCCATCAGTGATAAGCGGGGGGTGGAGACCCAGTACTTC

v_call: TRBV6-5
j_call: TRBJ1-5
clone_size: NA
d_call: TRBD1
cdr3_aa: CASCRDREQPQHF
cdr3_nt: TGTGCCAGCTGCCGGGACAGGGAACAGCCCCAGCATTTT

v_call: TRBV5-8
j_call: TRBJ2-7
clone_size: NA
d_call: NA
cdr3_aa: CASSLGKAAGNYEQYF
cdr3_nt: TGTGCCAGCAGCTTGGGGAAAGCGGCTGGCAACTACGAGCAGTACTTC

v_call: TRBV6-4
j_call: TRBJ2-1
clone_size: many
d_call: TRBD2
cdr3_aa: CASSDQAGGFYNEQFF
cdr3_nt: TGTGCCAGCAGTGACCAAGCGGGGGGCTTCTACAATGAGCAGTTCTTC

v_call: TRBV7-2
j_call: TRBJ2-5
clone_size: many
d_call: NA
cdr3_aa: CASSLYWETQYF
cdr3_nt: TGTGCCAGCAGCTTATATTGGGAGACCCAGTACTTC

v_call: TRBV5-5
j_call: TRBJ2-3
clone_size: many
d_call: TRBD2
cdr3_aa: CASSFGLARPDTQYF
cdr3_nt: TGTGCCAGCAGCTTCGGACTAGCGCGCCCAGATACGCAGTATTTT

v_call: TRBV20-1
j_call: TRBJ2-7
clone_size: few
d_call: NA
cdr3_aa: CSATPRGISYEQYF
cdr3_nt: TGCAGTGCTACTCCCCGGGGCATTTCCTACGAGCAGTACTTC

v_call: TRBV5-1
j_call: TRBJ2-5
clone_size: NA
d_call: TRBD2
cdr3_aa: CASSARTSGLGYQETQYF
cdr3_nt: TGCGCCAGCAGCGCAAGGACTAGCGGCCTAGGATACCAAGAGACCCAGTACTTC

v_call: TRBV20-1
j_call: TRBJ2-5
clone_size: NA
d_call: TRBD1
cdr3_aa: CSATNADRGDQETQYF
cdr3_nt: TGCAGTGCTACAAACGCGGACAGGGGGGACCAAGAGACCCAGTACTTC

v_call: TRBV29-1
j_call: TRBJ1-2
clone_size: NA
d_call: NA
cdr3_aa: CSVVGPRQVNYGYTF
cdr3_nt: TGCAGCGTTGTTGGGCCGCGACAGGTTAACTATGGCTACACCTTC

v_call: TRBV18
j_call: TRBJ2-5
clone_size: few
d_call: NA
cdr3_aa: CASSGHSQETQYF
cdr3_nt: TGTGCCAGCTCGGGACATTCCCAAGAGACCCAGTACTTC

v_call: TRBV12-3/TRBV12-4
j_call: TRBJ1-2
clone_size: many
d_call: NA
cdr3_aa: CASSPGTLYGYTF
cdr3_nt: TGTGCCAGCAGTCCCGGGACCCTCTATGGCTACACCTTC

v_call: TRBV24-1
j_call: TRBJ2-2
clone_size: few
d_call: TRBD1
cdr3_aa: CATSDPGQTYTGELFF
cdr3_nt: TGTGCCACCAGTGACCCGGGACAGACATACACCGGGGAGCTGTTTTTT

v_call: TRBV7-2
j_call: TRBJ2-7
clone_size: NA
d_call: TRBD1
cdr3_aa: CASSFPGQGNFYEQYF
cdr3_nt: TGTGCCAGCAGCTTCCCGGGACAGGGTAATTTTTACGAGCAGTACTTC

v_call: TRBV7-2
j_call: TRBJ2-1
clone_size: few
d_call: NA
cdr3_aa: CASSLESGTYREQFF
cdr3_nt: TGTGCCAGCAGCCTCGAATCAGGGACCTACCGTGAGCAGTTCTTC

v_call: TRBV6-1
j_call: TRBJ1-2
clone_size: NA
d_call: TRBD1
cdr3_aa: CATRDSAPKYGYTF
cdr3_nt: TGTGCCACTAGGGACAGCGCCCCTAAGTATGGCTACACCTTC

v_call: TRBV5-4
j_call: TRBJ1-1
clone_size: NA
d_call: NA
cdr3_aa: CASSFRTVTTEAFF
cdr3_nt: TGTGCCAGCAGCTTTAGGACAGTGACCACTGAAGCTTTCTTT

v_call: TRBV28
j_call: TRBJ1-4
clone_size: many
d_call: NA
cdr3_aa: CASSFLTSGGKLFF
cdr3_nt: TGTGCCAGCAGTTTTTTGACGTCCGGGGGAAAACTGTTTTTT

v_call: TRBV20-1
j_call: TRBJ1-5
clone_size: NA
d_call: NA
cdr3_aa: CSARGSVRQDQPQHF
cdr3_nt: TGCAGTGCTAGAGGGTCTGTCAGACAGGATCAGCCCCAGCATTTT

v_call: TRBV6-1
j_call: TRBJ2-1
clone_size: few
d_call: NA
cdr3_aa: CATNNDRLPYNEQFF
cdr3_nt: TGTGCCACCAATAACGACAGGTTACCCTACAATGAGCAGTTCTTC

v_call: TRBV10-2
j_call: TRBJ2-1
clone_size: few
d_call: NA
cdr3_aa: CASSAKPIAPRSEQFF
cdr3_nt: TGCGCCAGCAGTGCCAAACCCATAGCCCCCCGCTCTGAGCAGTTCTTC

v_call: TRBV25-1
j_call: TRBJ1-2
clone_size: NA
d_call: NA
cdr3_aa: CASSESPGAGNYGYTF
cdr3_nt: TGTGCCAGCAGTGAATCCCCGGGGGCGGGAAACTATGGCTACACCTTC

v_call: TRBV9
j_call: TRBJ2-1
clone_size: few
d_call: TRBD2
cdr3_aa: CASSPRIAGGYNEQFF
cdr3_nt: TGTGCCAGCAGCCCCCGGATAGCGGGGGGGTACAATGAGCAGTTCTTC

v_call: TRBV6-1
j_call: TRBJ1-5
clone_size: few
d_call: NA
cdr3_aa: CASSESQPQHF
cdr3_nt: TGTGCCAGCAGTGAGAGTCAGCCCCAGCATTTT

v_call: TRBV4-3
j_call: TRBJ1-2
clone_size: NA
d_call: TRBD1
cdr3_aa: CASSQALTGDYGYTF
cdr3_nt: TGCGCCAGCAGCCAGGCCCTGACAGGGGACTATGGCTACACCTTC

v_call: TRBV4-3
j_call: TRBJ1-4
clone_size: few
d_call: NA
cdr3_aa: CASSQDGDDNEKLFF
cdr3_nt: TGCGCCAGCAGCCAAGACGGGGATGATAATGAAAAACTGTTTTTT

v_call: TRBV12-3/TRBV12-4
j_call: TRBJ1-1
clone_size: NA
d_call: TRBD1
cdr3_aa: CASSLFGQGATPNTEAFF
cdr3_nt: TGTGCCAGCAGTTTATTCGGACAGGGGGCGACCCCGAACACTGAAGCTTTCTTT

v_call: TRBV4-2
j_call: TRBJ2-1
clone_size: few
d_call: TRBD2
cdr3_aa: CASSQDPSGGFNEQFF
cdr3_nt: TGTGCCAGCAGCCAAGATCCCAGCGGGGGCTTCAATGAGCAGTTCTTC

v_call: TRBV7-9
j_call: TRBJ1-2
clone_size: NA
d_call: NA
cdr3_aa: CASSLVVGDFGYTF
cdr3_nt: TGTGCCAGCAGCTTGGTGGTAGGAGATTTTGGCTACACCTTC

v_call: TRBV6-2/TRBV6-3
j_call: TRBJ2-1
clone_size: NA
d_call: TRBD2
cdr3_aa: CASILRGGRRNEQFF
cdr3_nt: TGTGCCAGCATTCTCCGGGGGGGCCGTCGTAATGAGCAGTTCTTC

v_call: TRBV27
j_call: TRBJ2-1
clone_size: NA
d_call: NA
cdr3_aa: CASSRQGGKQLNEQFF
cdr3_nt: TGTGCCAGCAGTAGACAGGGCGGGAAGCAACTCAATGAGCAGTTCTTC

v_call: TRBV6-5
j_call: TRBJ2-3
clone_size: NA
d_call: NA
cdr3_aa: CASSYGAPDTQYF
cdr3_nt: TGTGCCAGCAGTTACGGTGCGCCAGATACGCAGTATTTT

v_call: TRBV5-6
j_call: TRBJ2-5
clone_size: NA
d_call: NA
cdr3_aa: CASSPRQAGQGTQYF
cdr3_nt: TGTGCCAGCAGCCCCCGACAGGCCGGACAAGGGACCCAGTACTTC

v_call: TRBV5-8
j_call: TRBJ2-3
clone_size: few
d_call: NA
cdr3_aa: CASSLIESFDTDTQYF
cdr3_nt: TGTGCCAGCAGCTTGATCGAGAGTTTCGACACAGATACGCAGTATTTT

v_call: TRBV29-1
j_call: TRBJ2-5
clone_size: few
d_call: NA
cdr3_aa: CSVDRREQYF
cdr3_nt: TGCAGCGTGGACAGGCGGGAGCAGTACTTC

v_call: TRBV6-5
j_call: TRBJ2-3
clone_size: few
d_call: NA
cdr3_aa: CASSYQTGSTDTQYF
cdr3_nt: TGTGCCAGCAGTTACCAAACTGGTAGCACAGATACGCAGTATTTT